This T cell receptor (beta chain) was obtained from a study of blood T cell repertoires in COVID-19. TCRdb's table, derived via immunoSEQ multiplex PCR, lists solely in-frame clones and lacks some. Counted here are around 250,000 clones, approximately 90% occurring once; the ten biggest clones make up approximately 1.2%. Categorization into cohorts depended on clinical history that participants reported. CDR1 and CDR2 from the germline V gene are MNHEY and SVGEGT. J lost 10 bases, V lost 0 bases, and 9 bases had no gene match. The CDR3 length is 16 residues. The source is a human donor in a cohort exposed to, infected with or recovered from COVID-19 (not recorded which). The donor label of this sample is uncertain. The chain has TRBV6-2 or TRBV6-3 and TRBJ2-1; 10 bases align to TRBD2. The specimen sequenced was PBMCs or T cells enriched from blood (not recorded which). CDR3 region: CASSYSGLAGDTEQFF. CDR3 nucleotide sequence: TGTGCCAGCAGTTACTCGGGTCTAGCGGGGGACACGGAGCAGTTCTTC.